This entry lists 17 T cell receptor beta chains sequenced from one sample in a study of human T cells and chemical hapten exposure. Time point in this sample: pre-sensitization, week 0. The treatment is: therapeutic diphenylcyclopropenone sensitization with weekly scalp DPC. TCRdb independently ran MiXCR on the RACE reads; one entry per CDR3 protein. The sample holds about 350,000 distinct CDR3 sequences, around 5.5% seen once. Sample: whole blood, taken in connection with sensitization to the hapten diphenylcyclopropenone (DPC). The receptors derive from a woman younger than 35 with alopecia areata. Some clones in this sample may be carry-over from other donors' samples.

This clonotype turned up a few times. The rearrangement joins TRBV6-1 to TRBJ1-2; no reliable D call. This CDR3 spans 13 amino acids. The V gene's germline CDR1 is MNHNS and CDR2 SASEGT. The V end was cut by 0 bases, the J end by 4 bases, with 6 bases between. The CDR3 here is CASSEAGGYGYTF. In DNA form, the CDR3 reads TGTGCCAGCAGTGAAGCGGGCGGCTATGGCTACACCTTC.

The chain uses TRBV12-3 or TRBV12-4 and TRBJ2-7; 7 positions match TRBD1. The V segment lost 6 bases and the J segment 2 bases; nucleotides outside the gene matches: 7. The CDR3 loop spans 14 amino acids. The CDR3 DNA is TGTGCCAGCAGGGGGCAACAGGGGCCCTACGAGCAGTACTTC. Amino acid sequence: CASRGQQGPYEQYF.

This clonotype was seen a few times. In DNA, the CDR3 is TGTGCCAGCAGCCCCACTATCTTTGAGGCTTTCTTT. Its protein is CASSPTIFEAFF. V gene TRBV7-2 combines with J gene TRBJ1-1; no definite D call. Per germline, CDR1 SGHTA and CDR2 FQGNSA. Deletions cut 5 bases from V and 11 bases from J, with 15 bases between. This CDR3 has 12 residues. Looking up the rest from reference TRBV7-2 and TRBJ1-1 gives the full variable domain: GAGVSQSPSNKVTEKGKDVELRCDPISGHTALYWYRQSLGQGLEFLIYFQGNSAPDKSGLPSDRFSAERTGGSVSTLTIQRTQQEDSAVYLCASSPTIFEAFFGQGTRLTVV.

This clonotype showed up many times. V gene TRBV20-1 combines with J gene TRBJ1-4, with 7 bases fitting TRBD1. CDR3 length equals 12 residues. CDR1 and CDR2 (germline): DFQATT, SNEGSKA (reference sequence). The CDR3 loop reads CSNRDSAEKLFF. The CDR3 DNA reads TGCAGCAACCGGGACAGTGCGGAAAAACTGTTTTTT.

This clonotype was seen a handful of times. The V gene is TRBV2, the J gene TRBJ2-6; D is unclear. Germline CDR1 is SNHLY and CDR2 is FYNNEI. This CDR3 is 15 amino acids long. V was trimmed by 9 bases and J by 0 bases, leaving 12 bases between them. The DNA of the CDR3 is TGTGCCAGAAGCTCCTTCCGCTCTGGGGCCAACGTCCTGACTTTC. This sequence encodes CARSSFRSGANVLTF.

The chain joins TRBV12-3 or TRBV12-4 to TRBJ1-2, with D possibly being TRBD1 (6 bases). The CDR3 totals 14 residues. V was clipped by 8 bases and J by 3 bases, with 16 bases between them. The CDR3 region is CASRLGTGHYGYTF. CDR3 nucleotide sequence: TGTGCCAGCCGATTGGGTACAGGGCACTATGGCTACACCTTC.

This clonotype was observed a handful of times. CDR3 coding DNA: TGTGCCATACAGGGAAGGCTCACAGATACGCAGTATTTT. Amino acid sequence: CAIQGRLTDTQYF. V and J are TRBV10-3 and TRBJ2-3; D might be TRBD1 (6 bases). V shed 9 bases and J shed 2 bases, with 12 bases lying between them. The CDR3 runs to 13 residues. Germline values: CDR1 ENHRY, CDR2 SYGVKD.

This clonotype came up a few times. The chain combines TRBV27 with TRBJ2-7; D is uncertain. The germline V gene has CDR1 MNHEY and CDR2 SMNVEV (reference sequence). The CDR3 is 14 amino acids. Trimming pared 0 bases from V and 3 bases from J, leaving 9 bases between. As DNA, the CDR3 is TGTGCCAGCAGTTTATCCCACAGATACTACGAGCAGTACTTC. Translating gives CASSLSHRYYEQYF.

This clonotype was recorded a few times. The rearrangement links TRBV12-3 or TRBV12-4 to TRBJ1-5, with TRBD1 matching over 7 bases. This CDR3 is 13 amino acids long. J gave up 4 bases and V 6 bases, and 3 bases lay outside the gene matches. In DNA form, the CDR3 reads TGTGCCAGCAGGGACAGGAGAAATCAGCCCCAGCATTTT. Translated: CASRDRRNQPQHF.

This clonotype was found many times. The chain couples TRBV11-2 to TRBJ1-4; TRBD1 agrees at 8 bases. The V and J ends lost 4 bases and 7 bases, in that order; junction bases with no gene match: 8. Germline-derived CDR1 and CDR2 are SGHAT and FQNNGV. The CDR3 totals 15 residues. CDR3 coding DNA: TGTGCCAGCAGCTCGAGACAGGGGCAGGTTGAAAAACTGTTTTTT. Residues: CASSSRQGQVEKLFF.

This clonotype has only a few counts. This chain connects TRBV5-1 to TRBJ2-6, with a tentative D call TRBD1 (6 bases). V lost 6 bases and J 9 bases, leaving 13 bases between the germline ends. The CDR3 covers 13 residues. The germline V gene encodes CDR1 SGHRS and CDR2 YFSETQ. CDR3 nucleotides: TGCGCCAGCACCGAGCAGGGACACAACGTCCTGACTTTC. Protein: CASTEQGHNVLTF.

This chain links TRBV6-5 with TRBJ1-1; a weak D match, TRBD1 (5 bases). The CDR3 runs 13 residues. Per germline, CDR1 MNHEY and CDR2 SVGAGI. Trimming stripped 3 bases from V and 8 bases from J, with 13 bases between. The CDR3 protein is CASSYSPEGEAFF. The CDR3 coding sequence is TGTGCCAGCAGTTATTCTCCCGAGGGGGAAGCTTTCTTT.

This clonotype has ten or more counts. This chain connects TRBV5-1 to TRBJ2-5, with D maybe TRBD2 (6 bases). CDR3 length: 16 residues. V lost 0 bases and J lost 1, with 13 bases in between. Germline V lookup: CDR1 SGHRS, CDR2 YFSETQ. The CDR3 DNA sequence: TGCGCCAGCAGCTTGGCCGTTTTGCGGGGCCAAGAGACCCAGTACTTC. Encoded protein: CASSLAVLRGQETQYF. Full variable domain (rest looked up from reference TRBV5-1 and TRBJ2-5): KAGVTQTPRYLIKTRGQQVTLSCSPISGHRSVSWYQQTPGQGLQFLFEYFSETQRNKGNFPGRFSGRQFSNSRSEMNVSTLELGDSALYLCASSLAVLRGQETQYFGPGTRLLVL.

This clonotype occurred many times. This chain uses TRBV5-4 with TRBJ2-1; 7 positions agree with TRBD1. This CDR3 has 16 amino acids. Germline V gene data show CDR1 as SGHNT and CDR2 as YYREEE (reference sequence). V dropped 4 bases and J dropped 0; count of bases not matched to a gene: 7. CDR3 protein: CASSPSTGSSYNEQFF. Here the CDR3 DNA reads TGTGCCAGCAGCCCCTCGACAGGGAGCTCCTACAATGAGCAGTTCTTC.

This clonotype has at least ten counts. Its ends do not fully match the called genes, so a read error is possible. The V and J genes are TRBV5-1 and TRBJ1-1, with D hard to call. The CDR3 length is 15 residues. Germline loops: CDR1 SGHRS, CDR2 YFSETQ. CDR3 sequence reads: CASSLDLASNAEAFF. In DNA, the CDR3 is TGCGCCAGCAGCTTGGATTTGGCGTCGAACGCTGAAGCTTTCTTT.

This clonotype appeared many times. This chain uses TRBV3-1 with TRBJ2-7, with 14 positions matching TRBD2. Trimming removed 2 bases from V and 5 bases from J; junction bases left unmatched: 5. CDR1 is LGHDT, CDR2 YNNKEL, per germline (reference sequence). The CDR3 has 16 residues. The CDR3 nucleotides read TGTGCCAGCAGCCAACCGGGACTAGCGGGGGACCACGAGCAGTACTTC. Translating gives CASSQPGLAGDHEQYF.

V is TRBV20-1 and J is TRBJ2-1, with D unclear. The CDR3 runs to 15 residues. V was trimmed by 8 bases and J by 4 bases, leaving 21 bases between them. Germline loops: CDR1 DFQATT, CDR2 SNEGSKA (reference sequence). The chain's CDR3 is CSLHGVETFYNEQFF. In DNA, the CDR3 is TGCAGTCTCCATGGGGTGGAGACCTTTTACAATGAGCAGTTCTTC.